This TCR beta chain was recovered during a study of regulatory T cells in long-lasting Graves disease. Study results and caveats: Newly diagnosed disease favored TRBV20-1 and TRBJ2-1 over persistent disease. Thyroid tissue was not sampled; only peripheral blood was.

Specified time point: newly diagnosed GD, antithyroid drugs for less than 3 months. After RNA was extracted from PBMCs, the TCR library was made from it. This CDR3 comprises 14 residues. V was cut by 4 bases and J by 7 bases, with 11 bases left in between. In building TCR beta libraries, iRepertoire HTBI primers were used together with Arm-PCR of CDR3 regions. One entry per CDR3 protein results from TCRdb running MiXCR on the multiplex PCR reads. The data show some 320,000 distinct CDR3 sequences, about 18% seen once. This clonotype occurred many times. The target antigen is unknown. The sample was peripheral blood mononuclear cells (PBMCs), taken at new diagnosis, from a patient treated with antithyroid drugs. This chain connects TRBV12-3 or TRBV12-4 to TRBJ1-6; no clear D gene. The sequence was collected from a female donor with Graves disease. The CDR3 sequence: CASSSLVRNSPLHF. CDR3 DNA: TGTGCCAGCAGTTCCCTCGTTAGGAATTCACCCCTCCACTTT.